The clone carrying this TCR beta chain was detected many times. Its specificity is unknown. Unique molecular identifiers (one per individual cDNA molecule) were attached. TCRdb re-analysed the 5' RACE reads in MiXCR, keeping a single row per CDR3 protein. The top ten hold roughly 4% of the sample, which has some 29,000 distinct CDR3 sequences, 5.3% seen once. CDR3 length: 13 residues. Germline CDR1 and CDR2: DFQATT and SNEGSKA (reference sequence). Trimming cost V 3 bases and J 3 bases, with 12 bases left between them. The data were obtained in a study of early T cells in non-severe SARS-CoV-2 infection. Study at large: Sequencing of unsorted whole blood was done on bulk RNA, leaving chains unpaired. Study-level results: Missing private and CD4 specificities, VDJdb matching favored anti-spike CD8 responses.

This rearrangement joins TRBV20-1 to TRBJ2-7, with a possible D match to TRBD2 (5 bases). Sequenced: whole blood. The TCR sequence derives from an adult who was a healthcare worker with PCR-confirmed SARS-CoV-2 infection or an uninfected control (not recorded which). CDR3 nucleotide sequence: TGCAGTGCTAGGCCGGGGTCAATCTACGAGCAGTACTTC. As protein: CSARPGSIYEQYF.